What follows are 20 T cell receptor beta chains derived from one specimen sequenced in a study of blood T cell repertoires in COVID-19. Some clones are missing from TCRdb's copy, which holds only in-frame ones; the method was immunoSEQ multiplex PCR. The sample lists approximately 140,000 clones, roughly 86% occurring once. Sequenced material: PBMCs or T cells enriched from blood (not recorded which). Every receptor here comes from a woman aged 45-65 years with acute COVID-19.

V and J are TRBV9 and TRBJ2-1; 7 bases fit TRBD2. Germline V gene data show CDR1 as SGDLS and CDR2 as YYNGEE. The CDR3 loop spans 19 amino acids. The J segment lost 1 base and the V segment lost 0 bases, leaving 13 bases of the junction unmatched. CDR3 coding DNA: TGTGCCAGCAGCGTAGAAGGCGGGAGTGGGCGGGGGTCCTACAATGAGCAGTTCTTC. Translating gives CASSVEGGSGRGSYNEQFF.

The V call is TRBV3-1 (or the pseudogene TRBV3-2), the J call TRBJ2-1, with 16 bases lining up with TRBD2. Germline V gene data show CDR1 as LGHDT and CDR2 as YNNKEL (reference sequence). V was pared by 0 bases and J by 8 bases, with 1 base of the junction left unmatched. CDR3 size: 16 residues. The CDR3 DNA reads as TGTGCCAGCAGCCAAGAGGGACTAGCGGGAGGGGATGAGCAGTTCTTC. This sequence encodes CASSQEGLAGGDEQFF.

This chain joins TRBV7-8 and TRBJ2-7; 10 nucleotides align to TRBD2. There are 17 residues in the CDR3. Germline loops: CDR1 SGHVS, CDR2 FQNEAQ. J gave up 3 bases and V 3 bases, and 11 bases lay outside the gene matches. CDR3: CASSFYSGTSANYEQYF. CDR3 nucleotides: TGTGCCAGCAGCTTCTATTCCGGGACTAGCGCGAACTACGAGCAGTACTTC. Full variable domain (remainder filled in from reference TRBV7-8 and TRBJ2-7): GAGVSQSPRYKVAKRGQDVALRCDPISGHVSLFWYQQALGQGPEFLTYFQNEAQLDKSGLPSDRFFAERPEGSVSTLKIQRTQQEDSAVYLCASSFYSGTSANYEQYFGPGTRLTVT.

The J gene is TRBJ1-1, the V gene TRBV9, with D possibly TRBD1 on 6 matching bases. Germline loops: CDR1 SGDLS, CDR2 YYNGEE. The length of the CDR3 is 19 residues. Between the trimmed V and J ends, which lost 1 base and 0 bases, there was a span of 22 bases. CDR3 sequence: CASSVSGARGGLMNTEAFF. The CDR3 region has the DNA TGTGCCAGCAGCGTATCTGGGGCCCGCGGGGGGCTCATGAACACTGAAGCTTTCTTT.

This chain connects TRBV10-2 to TRBJ2-2; 7 bases align to TRBD2. Germline values: CDR1 WSHSY, CDR2 SAAADI. With 8 bases clipped from V and 5 bases from J, the junction kept 11 bases outside the gene matches. The CDR3 runs to 15 residues. CDR3 protein: CASVLAGDETGELFF. DNA for the CDR3: TGCGCCAGCGTTTTGGCGGGAGACGAAACCGGGGAGCTGTTTTTT.

The chain links TRBV7-9 to TRBJ1-3; TRBD1 matches at 7 bases. Losses at the gene ends were 4 bases for V and 0 bases for J; bases not matched to a gene: 9. The CDR3 has 17 residues. Germline CDR1 and CDR2: SEHNR and FQNEAQ (reference sequence). CDR3 DNA: TGTGCCAGCAGCTCATCCGGGACAGCGATCTCTGGAAACACCATATATTTT. This encodes CASSSSGTAISGNTIYF.

Only a few counts were recorded for this clone. The V gene is TRBV5-4, the J gene TRBJ1-2; TRBD1 agrees at 7 bases. Trimming at V came to 4 bases and at J to 4 bases, leaving 7 bases not matched to a gene. CDR3 length equals 14 residues. Germline V gene sequence: CDR1 SGHNT, CDR2 YYREEE (reference sequence). CDR3 protein: CASSPGTEAYGYTF. The CDR3 nucleotides are TGTGCCAGCAGCCCGGGGACAGAGGCCTATGGCTACACCTTC.

The chain joins TRBV6-2 or TRBV6-3 to TRBJ1-6; TRBD1 matches at 8 bases. The CDR3 covers 14 residues. The germline V gene has CDR1 MNHEY and CDR2 SVGEGT. Trimming took 5 bases from V and 14 from J; bases not matched to a gene: 11. CDR3 loop: CASSDPGQGGSLHF. In DNA, the CDR3 is TGTGCCAGCAGTGACCCAGGACAGGGAGGATCCCTCCACTTT.

The chain combines TRBV4-1 with TRBJ1-1; maybe TRBD1 (5 bases). Germline V lookup: CDR1 MGHRA, CDR2 YSYEKL. Trimming shortened V by 3 bases and J by 4 bases, and 15 bases separated the two germline ends. This CDR3 has 15 amino acids. The CDR3 loop is CASSQGEGSSTEAFF. CDR3 nucleotide sequence: TGCGCCAGCAGCCAGGGGGAGGGTTCGAGCACTGAAGCTTTCTTT.

The chain carries TRBV12-3 or TRBV12-4 and TRBJ2-5; 7 bases line up with TRBD1. The CDR3 is 13 residues long. The junction had 4 bases not matched to a gene; V was cut back by 5 bases and J by 4 bases. CDR3 sequence reads: CASSRGGGETQYF. For the CDR3, the DNA is TGTGCCAGCAGTCGAGGGGGCGGAGAGACCCAGTACTTC.

The chain links TRBV7-9 to TRBJ2-3; TRBD2 matches 7 bases. CDR3 length equals 15 residues. Germline lookup yields CDR1 SEHNR and CDR2 FQNEAQ (reference sequence). V was pared by 5 bases and J by 6 bases, with 11 bases of the junction left unmatched. The CDR3 reads CASSLPPGGGDTQYF. DNA for the CDR3: TGTGCCAGCAGCCTACCCCCGGGAGGTGGGGATACGCAGTATTTT.

This sequence joins TRBV11-2 and TRBJ2-7, with D maybe TRBD2 (5 bases). CDR1 is SGHAT and CDR2 is FQNNGV in the germline V gene. The CDR3 length is 16 residues. The V and J ends lost 5 bases and 2 bases respectively, with 19 bases between them. In DNA form, the CDR3 reads TGTGCCAGCAGCAAGGGCATTATGAGGGCACCCTACGAGCAGTACTTC. This sequence encodes CASSKGIMRAPYEQYF.

This sequence joins TRBV28 and TRBJ2-7, with TRBD1 identical over 10 bases. Per germline, CDR1 MDHEN and CDR2 SYDVKM. CDR3 size: 15 residues. The ends lost 5 bases at V and 4 bases at J; junction bases unmatched: 8. The CDR3 spells CASSATGGVGYEQYF. The CDR3 DNA reads as TGTGCCAGCAGTGCGACAGGGGGCGTGGGTTACGAGCAGTACTTC.

The V gene is TRBV29-1, the J gene TRBJ2-5; no definite D call. Deletions cut 7 bases from V and 4 bases from J, with 13 bases between. This CDR3 has 12 residues. In germline, CDR1 is SQVTM, CDR2 ANQGSEA. As DNA, the CDR3 is TGCAGCGCCCAGTCCGATGGAGAGACCCAGTACTTC. Its translation: CSAQSDGETQYF.

The chain is built from TRBV29-1 and TRBJ2-1; TRBD1 is a possible D gene (6 bases). Germline V gives CDR1 SQVTM, CDR2 ANQGSEA. V dropped 3 bases and J dropped 10 bases, with 10 bases sitting between them. The CDR3 loop spans 11 amino acids. The CDR3 bases are TGCAGCGTTGATTGGGGGCTGGAGCAGTTCTTC. Translating it yields CSVDWGLEQFF.

J is TRBJ2-3 and V is TRBV6-2 or TRBV6-3; the match to TRBD2 covers 7 bases. Trimming took 2 bases from V and 0 from J; bases not matched to a gene: 5. The CDR3 totals 16 residues. Germline CDR1 MNHEY, CDR2 SVGEGT. The DNA for the CDR3 is TGTGCCAGCAGTTACGGAGCGGGACCGAGCACAGATACGCAGTATTTT. It codes for CASSYGAGPSTDTQYF.

This chain uses TRBV6-2 or TRBV6-3 with TRBJ2-2; weak D call: TRBD2 (6 bases). The CDR3 is 18 amino acids. Germline V CDR1 and CDR2: MNHEY, SVGEGT. Trimming removed 4 bases from V and 5 bases from J, with 23 bases in between. CDR3 nucleotide sequence: TGTGCCAGCAGTTCCATCCATCCGGGACTCACGTCAACCGGGGAGCTGTTTTTT. Protein sequence: CASSSIHPGLTSTGELFF.

V is TRBV7-8 and J is TRBJ1-2; D is possibly TRBD1 (5 bases). The ends were cut back, 1 base at V and 2 bases at J, with 11 bases in the middle. This CDR3 has 15 amino acids. CDR1 and CDR2 from the germline V gene are SGHVS and FQNEAQ. The CDR3 DNA is TGTGCCAGCAGCTTAGGCGGGGGATGGAACTATGGCTACACCTTC. As protein: CASSLGGGWNYGYTF. Supplemented by reference TRBV7-8 and TRBJ1-2, the full variable domain reads GAGVSQSPRYKVAKRGQDVALRCDPISGHVSLFWYQQALGQGPEFLTYFQNEAQLDKSGLPSDRFFAERPEGSVSTLKIQRTQQEDSAVYLCASSLGGGWNYGYTFGSGTRLTVV.

CDR3 sequence (DNA): TGTGCCAGCAGCCAAGGGCAGATGAACACTGAAGCTTTCTTT. Protein: CASSQGQMNTEAFF. The J gene is TRBJ1-1, the V gene TRBV4-2, with D unresolved. There are 14 residues in the CDR3. V was clipped by 1 base and J by 0 bases, with 6 bases between them. Germline CDR1 reads LGHNA; CDR2 reads YNFKEQ.

The rearrangement joins TRBV7-3 to TRBJ2-3; D is unresolved. The V and J ends lost 5 bases and 3 bases respectively, with 6 bases between them. Per the germline V gene, CDR1 is SGHTA and CDR2 is FQGTGA. The length of the CDR3 is 12 residues. The DNA of the CDR3 is TGTGCCAGCAGCGAAACTACAGATACGCAGTATTTT. It is translated as CASSETTDTQYF.